Below are 30 T cell receptor beta chains sequenced from a single sample in a study of T cell repertoires in cytomegalovirus infection. TCRdb reprocessed the reads with MiXCR, giving one entry per CDR3 protein. The table shows under 200,000 distinct CDR3 sequences, with about 20% occurring only once. Antigens of these TCRs are unknown. The specimen comprised CD8+ T cells from cultured PBMCs, sampled from culture after CMV antigen stimulation. The receptors originated from a human donor in good health (CMV status not recorded). Some clones in this sample may be carry-over from other donors' samples.

This clonotype was counted a few times. The chain employs TRBV7-2 and TRBJ2-7; TRBD2 matches 7 bases. The length of the CDR3 is 15 residues. CDR1 is SGHTA, CDR2 FQGNSA, per germline. J was trimmed by 3 bases and V by 2 bases; bases with no gene match: 7. CDR3 region: CASSLNGLVDYEQYF. For the CDR3, the DNA is TGTGCCAGCAGCTTAAATGGACTAGTCGACTACGAGCAGTACTTC.

The chain has TRBV14 and TRBJ2-5; D may be TRBD1 or TRBD2 (5 bases each). V dropped 0 bases and J dropped 2 bases, with 13 bases sitting between them. This CDR3 has 16 amino acids. Germline V gene lookup returns CDR1 SGHDN and CDR2 FVKESK. The CDR3 loop reads CASSQDWGGQQETQYF. In DNA, the CDR3 is TGTGCCAGCAGCCAAGATTGGGGCGGGCAGCAAGAGACCCAGTACTTC.

This clonotype occurred a few times. The chain combines TRBV6-1 with TRBJ1-1; D call uncertain. The length of the CDR3 is 13 residues. CDR1 is MNHNS, CDR2 SASEGT, per germline. Deletions cut 5 bases from V and 1 base from J, with 8 bases between. In DNA, the CDR3 is TGTGCCAGCAGTTCCGTCCGGAACACTGAAGCTTTCTTT. This translates into CASSSVRNTEAFF.

Concerning this clonotype: With a much larger clone just one base away, this may be a read error. The chain links TRBV19 to TRBJ2-4; 9 positions match TRBD1. Trimming took 3 bases from V and 12 from J; bases not matched to a gene: 9. The CDR3 spans 14 residues. Germline V lookup: CDR1 LNHDA, CDR2 SQIVND (reference sequence). The CDR3 region is CASSIWDRADSQYF. The CDR3 DNA is TGTGCCAGTAGTATTTGGGACAGGGCGGACAGTCAGTACTTC.

The table lists this clonotype with a few counts. In DNA form, the CDR3 reads TGTGCCAGCTCGGGACGAGAATTTGAAAAACTGTTTTTT. Its protein is CASSGREFEKLFF. The J gene is TRBJ1-4, the V gene TRBV7-9; possible D gene TRBD1, 5 bases. This CDR3 spans 13 amino acids. Germline V lookup: CDR1 SEHNR, CDR2 FQNEAQ (reference sequence). Trimming removed 8 bases at V and 7 bases at J, with 14 bases between.

This clonotype showed up just a few times. The rearrangement uses TRBV7-9 and TRBJ2-5, with D unresolved. V lost 4 bases, J lost 4 bases, and 16 bases lay in between. The CDR3 sequence is 15 residues long. Germline CDR1 and CDR2: SEHNR and FQNEAQ (reference sequence). This CDR3 reads CASSSRENSVETQYF. The CDR3 DNA reads as TGTGCCAGCAGCTCGCGAGAGAACAGCGTAGAGACCCAGTACTTC.

The CDR3 DNA reads TGTGCCAGCAGTTTTCAGGGGTCGGCTAACGAGCAGTACTTC. Its translation is CASSFQGSANEQYF. The J gene is TRBJ2-7, the V gene TRBV12-3 or TRBV12-4, with a tentative D call TRBD1 (6 bases). CDR3 length: 14 amino acids. Trimming took off 3 bases at V and 5 bases at J, with 14 bases between the two ends.

CDR3 coding DNA: TGCAGTGCTAATCACAGGGGGTTGGAGTATGGCTACACCTTC. Protein sequence: CSANHRGLEYGYTF. The gene calls are TRBV20-1 and TRBJ1-2; the match to TRBD1 covers 8 bases. Germline CDR1 reads DFQATT; CDR2 reads SNEGSKA (reference sequence). V gave up 4 bases and J gave up 5 bases; unmatched junction bases: 9. The CDR3 contains 14 residues.

This chain joins TRBV12-3 or TRBV12-4 and TRBJ1-5, with 7 bases that match TRBD1. This CDR3 region has 15 residues. The J segment lost 3 bases and the V segment lost 2 bases, leaving 4 bases of the junction unmatched. The CDR3 nucleotides read TGTGCCAGCAGTTTAATAGGGGGCACCAATCAGCCCCAGCATTTT. The encoded protein is CASSLIGGTNQPQHF.

The V gene is TRBV7-7, the J gene TRBJ2-1; either TRBD1 or TRBD2 may supply D (5 bases each). The CDR3 has 16 residues. CDR1 and CDR2 (germline): SSHAT, FNYEAQ (reference sequence). V lost 5 bases to trimming and J lost 1 base, with 15 bases between them. CDR3 amino acids: CASSPGTPGSYNEQFF. In DNA, the CDR3 is TGTGCCAGCAGCCCCGGGACCCCCGGATCCTACAATGAGCAGTTCTTC.

This clonotype was detected a few times. The chain is built from TRBV6-2 or TRBV6-3 and TRBJ2-1; D gene ambiguous. The CDR3 loop spans 15 amino acids. Germline V gene lookup returns CDR1 MNHEY and CDR2 SVGEGT. V was cut by 7 bases and J by 7 bases, with 20 bases left in between. CDR3 loop: CASTPVVSRVNEQFF. As DNA, the CDR3 is TGTGCCAGCACTCCCGTAGTATCTCGGGTGAATGAGCAGTTCTTC.

The V gene is TRBV9, the J gene TRBJ1-2, with D maybe TRBD1 (5 bases). The CDR3 runs 13 residues. V shed 2 bases and J shed 3 bases, with 8 bases lying between them. CDR1 is SGDLS and CDR2 is YYNGEE in the germline V gene. CDR3 loop: CASSVGGDYGYTF. In DNA, the CDR3 is TGTGCCAGCAGCGTCGGGGGGGACTATGGCTACACCTTC.

The V gene is TRBV27, the J gene TRBJ1-2, with 7 positions matching TRBD1. Germline CDR1 reads MNHEY; CDR2 reads SMNVEV (reference sequence). The CDR3 consists of 12 residues. V shed 7 bases and J 8 bases; nucleotides not matched to a gene: 7. The CDR3 nucleotides read TGTGCCAGCAAGGGCAGGGGGTACGGCTACACCTTC. As protein: CASKGRGYGYTF.

This chain connects TRBV6-2 or TRBV6-3 to TRBJ1-1; 8 bases match TRBD1. J was trimmed by 8 bases and V by 1 base; bases with no gene match: 6. The CDR3 has 14 amino acids. Germline V gives CDR1 MNHEY, CDR2 SVGEGT. This chain's CDR3 is CASSYYGTGWEAFF. DNA for the CDR3: TGTGCCAGCAGTTACTACGGGACAGGCTGGGAAGCTTTCTTT.

The CDR3 bases are TGTGCCAGCAGTTACTCGGACAGGAGATACGAGCAGTACTTC. Translation gives CASSYSDRRYEQYF. This chain links TRBV6-2 or TRBV6-3 with TRBJ2-7; 7 bases align to TRBD1. The trim removed 0 bases at V and 4 bases at J, leaving 3 bases unmatched. The CDR3 is 14 residues long. Germline V CDR1 and CDR2: MNHEY, SVGEGT.

This clonotype has only a few counts. This sequence joins TRBV7-2 and TRBJ2-2, with D hard to call. CDR3 length: 11 amino acids. The V gene lost 7 bases and the J gene lost 4 bases, with 4 bases spanning the gap. Germline loops: CDR1 SGHTA, CDR2 FQGNSA. In DNA, the CDR3 is TGTGCCAGCATCGTCACCGGGGAGCTGTTTTTT. Its protein is CASIVTGELFF.

The sample holds a few counts of this clonotype. The rearrangement uses TRBV12-3 or TRBV12-4 and TRBJ1-5, with a weak D call TRBD1 (6 bases). The CDR3 consists of 15 residues. V dropped 5 bases and J dropped 0 bases, with 11 bases sitting between them. Here the CDR3 DNA reads TGTGCCAGCAGTCCCTGGACAGATAGCAATCAGCCCCAGCATTTT. Protein product: CASSPWTDSNQPQHF.

The chain carries TRBV7-2 and TRBJ1-2; D uncertain. The V gene lost 2 bases and the J gene lost 8 bases, with 9 bases spanning the gap. This CDR3 contains 12 residues. Germline V lookup: CDR1 SGHTA, CDR2 FQGNSA. The CDR3 coding sequence is TGTGCCAGCAGCTTAAAGGCTTGGGGCTACACCTTC. Amino acid sequence: CASSLKAWGYTF.

In this sample, this clonotype turned up a few times. The V call is TRBV20-1, the J call TRBJ2-7, with a tentative D call TRBD2 (6 bases). This CDR3 contains 13 residues. The V and J ends lost 3 bases and 3 bases respectively, with 12 bases between them. In germline, CDR1 is DFQATT, CDR2 SNEGSKA (reference sequence). CDR3 DNA: TGCAGTGCTAGCGGCGGGGCCGACTACGAGCAGTACTTC. It yields the protein CSASGGADYEQYF.

This chain joins TRBV20-1 and TRBJ2-3, with TRBD2 identical over 12 bases. CDR3 length: 18 residues. Losses at the gene ends were 1 base for V and 2 bases for J; bases not matched to a gene: 10. From germline, CDR1 is DFQATT and CDR2 SNEGSKA (reference sequence). The DNA for the CDR3 is TGCAGTGCTAGAGGACTAGCGGGGGAGCCCCCCAACACAGATACGCAGTATTTT. It codes for CSARGLAGEPPNTDTQYF.

This clonotype came up a few times. The CDR3 here is CASRNTGERYF. DNA of the CDR3: TGTGCCAGCAGGAACACAGGGGAAAGGTACTTC. V usage is TRBV7-2 and J usage is TRBJ2-5, with TRBD1 identical over 7 bases. Germline CDR1 reads SGHTA; CDR2 reads FQGNSA. J lost 13 bases, V lost 6 bases, and 8 bases had no gene match. The CDR3 contains 11 residues.

This clonotype has only a few counts. This chain uses TRBV2 with TRBJ1-5; TRBD1 matches 9 bases. With V trimmed by 5 bases and J by 3 bases, 5 bases remained unmatched. CDR1 is SNHLY and CDR2 is FYNNEI in the germline V gene. The length of the CDR3 is 15 residues. CDR3 nucleotide sequence: TGTGCCAGCAGTTCCGGGACAGGGCTCAATCAGCCCCAGCATTTT. Translated: CASSSGTGLNQPQHF.

This clonotype was seen more than once but under ten times. The chain carries TRBV6-2 or TRBV6-3 and TRBJ2-2, with a weak D call TRBD1 (6 bases). Germline V gene data show CDR1 as MNHEY and CDR2 as SVGEGT. Trimming pared 2 bases from V and 5 bases from J, leaving 9 bases between. CDR3 length: 14 amino acids. CDR3 bases: TGTGCCAGCAGTTACAGGACAGCAACCGGGGAGCTGTTTTTT. It translates to CASSYRTATGELFF.

CDR3 protein: CASRIRLAGLRSTDTQYF. The CDR3 nucleotides are TGTGCCAGCAGGATAAGACTAGCGGGGCTACGAAGCACAGATACGCAGTATTTT. This rearrangement joins TRBV2 to TRBJ2-3; 11 nucleotides agree with TRBD2. CDR1 is SNHLY and CDR2 is FYNNEI in the germline V gene. This CDR3 has 18 amino acids. The V and J ends lost 6 bases and 0 bases, in that order; junction bases with no gene match: 11.

The chain combines TRBV6-2 or TRBV6-3 with TRBJ1-4; no definite D call. There are 14 residues in the CDR3. CDR1 is MNHEY and CDR2 is SVGEGT in the germline V gene. V gave up 2 bases and J gave up 1 base, with 5 bases separating them. CDR3 DNA sequence: TGTGCCAGCAGTTACCGGGGAACTAATGAAAAACTGTTTTTT. The encoded protein is CASSYRGTNEKLFF.

This clonotype has more than one count but fewer than ten. This rearrangement joins TRBV4-1 to TRBJ1-6, with 7 bases lining up with TRBD1. This CDR3 region has 16 residues. With V trimmed by 0 bases and J by 8 bases, 7 bases remained unmatched. Germline CDR1 is MGHRA and CDR2 is YSYEKL. The CDR3 nucleotides read TGCGCCAGCAGCCAAGATTCAGGGGGTGTGTATTCACCCCTCCACTTT. It encodes CASSQDSGGVYSPLHF.

V gene TRBV18 combines with J gene TRBJ2-7; weak D call: TRBD1 (6 bases). Looked up from germline, CDR1 is KGHSH and CDR2 is LQKENI. V dropped 6 bases and J dropped 7 bases, with 22 bases sitting between them. This CDR3 contains 15 residues. CDR3 sequence (DNA): TGTGCCAGCTCTAGGACAGCGGAGGCGTTAGGGGAGCAGTACTTC. Amino acids: CASSRTAEALGEQYF.

The chain carries TRBV7-2 and TRBJ1-4; 7 bases match TRBD1. The germline gives CDR1 SGHTA, CDR2 FQGNSA. The CDR3 covers 15 residues. V lost 1 base and J lost 7; bases outside the gene matches: 6. The CDR3 reads CASSLGDRVFEKLFF. The CDR3 coding sequence is TGTGCCAGCAGCTTAGGAGACAGGGTGTTTGAAAAACTGTTTTTT.

There are many counts of this clonotype. The chain employs TRBV7-2 and TRBJ1-1; weak D call: TRBD1 (5 bases). The V end was cut by 2 bases, the J end by 1 base, with 11 bases between. The V gene's germline CDR1 is SGHTA and CDR2 FQGNSA. The CDR3 runs to 15 residues. The CDR3 here is CASSLNGAPNTEAFF. The CDR3 nucleotides read TGTGCCAGCAGCTTAAACGGGGCACCGAACACTGAAGCTTTCTTT.

The chain couples TRBV7-6 to TRBJ2-1, with D tentatively TRBD2 (7 bases). Trimming shortened V by 2 bases and J by 0 bases, and 11 bases separated the two germline ends. Germline V gene sequence: CDR1 SGHVS, CDR2 FNYEAQ. This CDR3 region has 16 residues. CDR3 coding DNA: TGTGCCAGCAGCTTAAGGGGGGGATCCTCCTACAATGAGCAGTTCTTC. Amino acid sequence: CASSLRGGSSYNEQFF.